This TCR beta chain was captured by sequencing in a study of sequential checkpoint blockade in melanoma. Documented treatment: randomized to nivolumab then ipilimumab (arm A) or the reverse (arm B). PBMC sorting kept live CD3+CD8+ cells without CD19 or CD56. The CDR3 spans 14 residues. Looked up from germline, CDR1 is GTSNPN and CDR2 is SVGIG (reference sequence). The ends were cut back, 0 bases at V and 7 bases at J, with 12 bases in the middle. Some clones are missing from TCRdb's copy, which holds only in-frame ones; the method was immunoSEQ multiplex PCR. Of tens of thousands of clones in the sample, about 89% are singletons; the top ten hold around 15%.

This TCR was recovered from a human donor with melanoma. This rearrangement joins TRBV30 to TRBJ1-4; D uncertain. Sequenced material: CD8+ T cells sorted from blood (inferred from file names), taken from a patient given nivolumab and ipilimumab in sequence. The CDR3 nucleotides are TGTGCCTGGAGTGTGGAGGATAACGGTGAAAAACTGTTTTTT. It encodes CAWSVEDNGEKLFF.